The rows below give T cell receptor beta chains drawn from one sample of a study of blood T cells in healthy people across ages. TCRdb reprocessed the 5' RACE reads with MiXCR, giving one entry per CDR3 protein. The sample holds 550,000 to 800,000 distinct CDR3 sequences; roughly 21% are singletons and the top ten take 3% to 4.5%. Sequencing used blood. These receptor sequences come from a man in his sixties or seventies in good health. Both conserved end residues are part of each CDR3. A D gene is named only where the DNA matches it firmly. Some rows mark clone size as missing; the rest say once, few, many or name a class of expanded clone.

v_gene	d_gene	abundance	j_gene	CDR3nt	CDR3aa
TRBV27	-	-	TRBJ2-2	TGTGCCAGCAACAGGCAAGGCGGTGCCGGGGAGCTGTTTTTT	CASNRQGGAGELFF
TRBV3-1	TRBD2	-	TRBJ2-3	TGTGCCAGCAGCTCAAAGGTAGCGGGCAACACAGATACGCAGTATTTT	CASSSKVAGNTDTQYF
TRBV6-4	-	-	TRBJ2-2	TGTGCCAGCAGTGACCGTAGCGGATCCGGGGAGCTGTTTTTT	CASSDRSGSGELFF
TRBV4-3	-	many	TRBJ1-1	TGCGCCAGCAGCCGCACGGACAGAAACACTGAAGCTTTCTTT	CASSRTDRNTEAFF
TRBV25-1	-	-	TRBJ1-2	TGTGCCAGCAGTTCCGGGACGGCCTATGGCTACACCTTC	CASSSGTAYGYTF
TRBV21-1	-	-	TRBJ2-5	TGTGCCAGCAGCAAAGAACTAGCGGAAATATCCCAAGAGACCCAGTACTTC	CASSKELAEISQETQYF
TRBV6-1	-	few	TRBJ2-3	TGTGCCAGCACTGGACCAGCAGATACGCAGTATTTT	CASTGPADTQYF
TRBV19	-	few	TRBJ2-3	TGTGCCAGTAGTATGGGTAAAGGAGATACGCAGTATTTT	CASSMGKGDTQYF
TRBV15	-	few	TRBJ2-5	TGTGCCACCAGCATTAAGGGGACGGAGACCCAGTACTTC	CATSIKGTETQYF
TRBV28	-	-	TRBJ1-4	TGTGCCAGCAGCTCTCCGGGACGGAATGAAAAACTGTTTTTT	CASSSPGRNEKLFF
TRBV7-9	-	few	TRBJ2-1	TGTGCCAGCAGCCAGGACCGGGGGCTAGCGGACTCCTACAATGAGCAGTTCTTC	CASSQDRGLADSYNEQFF
TRBV4-3	-	-	TRBJ1-3	TGCGCCAGCAGCCAAGATGCGGGGGCGCGTGGAAACACCATATATTTT	CASSQDAGARGNTIYF
TRBV7-9	TRBD1	-	TRBJ2-7	TGTGCCAGCAGCCTAAATGCAGGGGGCAGTGGCTACGAGCAGTACTTC	CASSLNAGGSGYEQYF
TRBV5-5	TRBD1	-	TRBJ2-3	TGTGCCAGCAGCAGACAGGGTAGGGGCACAGATACGCAGTATTTT	CASSRQGRGTDTQYF
TRBV5-1	-	-	TRBJ2-7	TGCGCCAGCAGATCCGGTGGGACTGGACTATCCGAGCAGTACTTC	CASRSGGTGLSEQYF
TRBV30	-	-	TRBJ2-5	TGTGCCTGGAGTCAAGGGGGGATAACGCCCTTAGAGACCCAGTACTTC	CAWSQGGITPLETQYF
TRBV7-9	TRBD2	few	TRBJ2-5	TGTGCCAGCAGCTTACAGACTAGCGGGAGTGAGACCCAGTACTTC	CASSLQTSGSETQYF
TRBV5-1	-	many	TRBJ2-7	TGCGCCAGCAGCTTGGAGGGTCGTGGGTACGAGCAGTACTTC	CASSLEGRGYEQYF
TRBV13	-	-	TRBJ2-5	TGTGCCAGCAGCTTAGGCCATCGACAGAGTCAAGAGACCCAGTACTTC	CASSLGHRQSQETQYF
TRBV29-1	-	many	TRBJ1-4	TGCAGCGTTGGAATCGGGAGAACTAATGAAAAACTGTTTTTT	CSVGIGRTNEKLFF
TRBV5-1	TRBD2	-	TRBJ2-1	TGCGCCAGCAGCTTGGCCCGAGGGACTAGTTACAATGAGCAGTTCTTC	CASSLARGTSYNEQFF
TRBV20-1	TRBD2	-	TRBJ2-7	TGCAGTGCTAGAGCGGGCGGGAGGTCCCACGAGCAGTACTTC	CSARAGGRSHEQYF
TRBV6-5	-	few	TRBJ2-1	TGTGCCAGCAGTTACTCGAAACAGGGAGCCTCCTACAATGAGCAGTTCTTC	CASSYSKQGASYNEQFF
TRBV6-1	TRBD1	few	TRBJ1-4	TGTGCCAGCAGCCGGGACAGGAATGAAAAACTGTTTTTT	CASSRDRNEKLFF
TRBV28	TRBD1	few	TRBJ1-4	TGTGCCAGCAGCACGACAGGGGGCCATGAAAAACTGTTTTTT	CASSTTGGHEKLFF
TRBV15	-	few	TRBJ2-2	TGTGCCACCAGCGCCCCGAAGGGGACGGCCGGGGAGCTGTTTTTT	CATSAPKGTAGELFF
TRBV12-3/TRBV12-4	TRBD1	-	TRBJ2-3	TGTGCCAGCAGACAGGGGAGCGCAGATACGCAGTATTTT	CASRQGSADTQYF
TRBV6-2/TRBV6-3	-	few	TRBJ1-5	TGTGCCAGCAGGGACGGCGCTCAGCCCCAGCATTTT	CASRDGAQPQHF
TRBV29-1	TRBD2	many	TRBJ2-1	TGCAGCGTTGACAAACTAGCGGGAGGTCTTGAGCAGTTCTTC	CSVDKLAGGLEQFF
TRBV18	TRBD1	-	TRBJ2-6	TGTGCCAGCTCAACACAGGGGGCTTGGGCCAACGTCCTGACTTTC	CASSTQGAWANVLTF
TRBV5-1	TRBD1	-	TRBJ1-1	TGCGCCAGCAGCTTGGTGGCAGGGGGATGGAACACTGAAGCTTTCTTT	CASSLVAGGWNTEAFF
TRBV20-1	-	-	TRBJ1-1	TGCAGTGCCCCGGCGGGGGGCGGGGGGGTGAACACTGAAGCTTTCTTT	CSAPAGGGGVNTEAFF
TRBV20-1	TRBD2	many	TRBJ2-1	TGCAGTGGGGCGGGACTAGCGGGAGTTTTCGATGAGCAGTTCTTC	CSGAGLAGVFDEQFF
TRBV20-1	-	once	TRBJ1-2	TGCAGTGCTGGGAGGGGGGGGGCTAACTATGGCTACACCTTC	CSAGRGGANYGYTF
TRBV7-9	-	many	TRBJ2-3	TGTGCCAGCAGCGAAGGGTGGAGGACAGATACGCAGTATTTT	CASSEGWRTDTQYF
TRBV5-5	-	many	TRBJ2-1	TGTGCCAGCAGCTTGGGAATCTACAATGAGCAGTTCTTC	CASSLGIYNEQFF
TRBV4-3	TRBD2	-	TRBJ2-7	TGCGCCAGCAGCCAAGAACCAGCGGGAGGTATCTACGAGCAGTACTTC	CASSQEPAGGIYEQYF
TRBV6-1	-	few	TRBJ2-6	TGTGCCAGCACTCGACAGGCAGACTCTGGGGCCAACGTCCTGACTTTC	CASTRQADSGANVLTF
TRBV2	-	few	TRBJ2-3	TGTGCCAGCAGGGCAGCTGTCACAGATACGCAGTATTTT	CASRAAVTDTQYF
TRBV27	-	few	TRBJ2-5	TGTGCCAGCAGTTCAGCGGGTACGGGAGAGACCCAGTACTTC	CASSSAGTGETQYF
TRBV6-6	-	few	TRBJ1-1	TGTGCCAGCAGCCAGGGACGGGGGAACACTGAAGCTTTCTTT	CASSQGRGNTEAFF
TRBV28	TRBD2	many	TRBJ2-1	TGTGCCAGCAGTTTAGAAGGACTAGCGTCCTACAATGAGCAGTTCTTC	CASSLEGLASYNEQFF
TRBV6-2/TRBV6-3	-	-	TRBJ2-5	TGTGCCAGCAGTAACGCCATACCGGTCGAGGCAGAGACCCAGTACTTC	CASSNAIPVEAETQYF
TRBV15	-	-	TRBJ2-1	TGTGCCACCAGCAGAGATTACGAAATTGAGCAGTTCTTC	CATSRDYEIEQFF
TRBV28	TRBD1	few	TRBJ1-5	TGTGCCAGCAGTTCAACCCCAACAGGGGACAATCAGCCCCAGCATTTT	CASSSTPTGDNQPQHF
TRBV18	-	few	TRBJ2-7	TGTGCCAGCTCACCACGAATTGGGGACGAGCAGTACTTC	CASSPRIGDEQYF
TRBV7-7	TRBD2	-	TRBJ2-2	TGTGCCAGCAGCTTAATCGGACTAGCGGATACCGGGGAGCTGTTTTTT	CASSLIGLADTGELFF
TRBV14	-	few	TRBJ2-5	TGTGCCAGCAGCCAGACTATCCAAGAGACCCAGTACTTC	CASSQTIQETQYF
TRBV7-9	TRBD1	once	TRBJ1-4	TGTGCCAGCAGCTCCTCGGGGACAGGGGCTGAAAAACTGTTTTTT	CASSSSGTGAEKLFF
TRBV18	TRBD1	-	TRBJ1-4	TGTGCCAGCTCAAACCCGGGACAGCCCGAAAAACTGTTTTTT	CASSNPGQPEKLFF
TRBV10-2	TRBD2	many	TRBJ2-7	TGCGCCAGCAGTGATTTGAACATAGCGGGAGGCCTCACCTACGAGCAGTACTTC	CASSDLNIAGGLTYEQYF
TRBV15	-	few	TRBJ1-5	TGTGCCACCAGCAGAGGCTGGGGCCATCAGCCCCAGCATTTT	CATSRGWGHQPQHF
TRBV10-2	-	-	TRBJ2-1	TGCGCCAGCGGGGACAATGAGCAGTTCTTC	CASGDNEQFF
TRBV7-6	-	few	TRBJ1-6	TGTGCCAGCAGCCCACGGGTGGGGAATTCACCCCTCCACTTT	CASSPRVGNSPLHF
TRBV5-1	TRBD2	few	TRBJ2-5	TGCGCCAGCAGACTAGCGGGACGTCAAGAGACCCAGTACTTC	CASRLAGRQETQYF
TRBV2	-	few	TRBJ2-4	TGTGCCAGCAGTGTTTTAAACATTCAGTACTTC	CASSVLNIQYF
TRBV7-9	-	-	TRBJ2-7	TGTGCCAGCAGGAGCGAGTACGAGCAGTACTTC	CASRSEYEQYF
TRBV27	TRBD1	-	TRBJ1-1	TGTGCCAGCAGAAGACAGGGGCTGAACACTGAAGCTTTCTTT	CASRRQGLNTEAFF
TRBV18	-	few	TRBJ2-7	TGTGCCAGCTCTAGCTCCGACTCCTACGAGCAGTACTTC	CASSSSDSYEQYF
TRBV2	TRBD1	-	TRBJ1-2	TGTGCCAGCAGGGAAGACAGGGCTGGTAACTATGGCTACACCTTC	CASREDRAGNYGYTF